These 29 T cell receptor beta chains were sequenced from one sample in a study of blood T cell repertoires in COVID-19. Clones were read by immunoSEQ multiplex PCR, and TCRdb kept only the in-frame ones, dropping some. The data show about 300,000 clones, with 65% to 90% seen just once and 3.5% to 5% held by the top ten. Sequenced material: PBMCs or T cells enriched from blood (not recorded which). These receptors were taken from a man between 25 and 39 years old who had recovered from COVID-19.

V gene TRBV29-1 combines with J gene TRBJ2-2; perhaps TRBD1 as D (5 bases). The V end was cut by 2 bases, the J end by 1 base, with 14 bases between. The CDR3 totals 16 residues. Germline lookup yields CDR1 SQVTM and CDR2 ANQGSEA. The CDR3 nucleotides read TGCAGCGTTGAACCCCACGGACACTTGAACACCGGGGAGCTGTTTTTT. Amino acids: CSVEPHGHLNTGELFF.

The chain combines TRBV4-1 with TRBJ2-7, with 11 bases identical to TRBD1. Germline V gene sequence: CDR1 MGHRA, CDR2 YSYEKL. V lost 2 bases and J lost 2; bases outside the gene matches: 2. The CDR3 covers 15 residues. The chain's CDR3 is CASSQPGQGAYEQYF. The CDR3 DNA is TGCGCCAGCAGCCAACCGGGACAGGGGGCCTACGAGCAGTACTTC.

The chain joins TRBV23-1 to TRBJ2-7; D remains ambiguous. Being an ORF, TRBV23-1 has a function that is uncertain. The CDR3 sequence is 11 residues long. Trimming pared 4 bases from V and 5 bases from J, leaving 6 bases between. DNA of the CDR3: TGCGCCAGCAGTCCGTCCCACGAGCAGTACTTC. Translation gives CASSPSHEQYF.

The chain carries TRBV2 and TRBJ1-6; weak D call: TRBD1 (6 bases). CDR1 is SNHLY and CDR2 is FYNNEI in the germline V gene. The V gene lost 6 bases and the J gene lost 0 bases, with 12 bases spanning the gap. The CDR3 spans 16 residues. The CDR3 DNA is TGTGCCAGCAGGAGGGGGGGCAGCTCCTATAATTCACCCCTCCACTTT. Its translation is CASRRGGSSYNSPLHF.

Here the CDR3 reads CASSLAGTGYEKLFF. The CDR3 DNA follows: TGTGCCAGCAGCTTGGCCGGGACAGGGTATGAAAAACTGTTTTTT. The genes are TRBV5-6 and TRBJ1-4, with 9 bases lining up with TRBD1. The germline gives CDR1 SGHDT, CDR2 YYEEEE. The V and J ends lost 0 bases and 6 bases, in that order; junction bases with no gene match: 3. This CDR3 has 15 amino acids.

The rearrangement links TRBV29-1 to TRBJ1-2, with D unresolved. The length of the CDR3 is 14 residues. The V and J ends lost 3 bases and 0 bases respectively, with 11 bases between them. From germline, CDR1 is SQVTM and CDR2 ANQGSEA. DNA of the CDR3: TGCAGCGTTGATATGCCCCAGGCTAACTATGGCTACACCTTC. Protein product: CSVDMPQANYGYTF.

This chain uses TRBV7-9 with TRBJ2-1; the match to TRBD2 covers 12 bases. The germline V gene encodes CDR1 SEHNR and CDR2 FQNEAQ (reference sequence). The CDR3 has 15 residues. Germline trimming cut 3 bases from V and 8 bases from J; bases unmatched to any gene: 5. CDR3 amino acids: CASSLTSGGADEQFF. CDR3 bases: TGTGCCAGCAGCTTGACTAGCGGGGGAGCGGATGAGCAGTTCTTC.

This clone was seen once. The chain is built from TRBV6-5 and TRBJ1-4; tentatively, D is TRBD1 (5 bases). The CDR3 length is 13 residues. V lost 2 bases to trimming and J lost 8 bases, with 9 bases between them. CDR1 and CDR2 (germline): MNHEY, SVGAGI. The CDR3 coding sequence is TGTGCCAGCAGTTACGTTAACAGGGAAAAACTGTTTTTT. It is translated as CASSYVNREKLFF.

This clone was recorded a few times. The J gene is TRBJ1-1, the V gene TRBV6-1, with 8 nucleotides matching TRBD1. Germline CDR1 is MNHNS and CDR2 is SASEGT. The CDR3 sequence is 14 residues long. The V gene end was trimmed by 3 bases and the J gene end by 4 bases; junction bases not matched to a gene: 4. Here the CDR3 DNA reads TGTGCCAGCAGTGATCAGGGGGCGCGCACTGAAGCTTTCTTT. Amino acid sequence: CASSDQGARTEAFF.

V gene TRBV21-1 combines with J gene TRBJ1-5; the DNA was not used to check the table's D call, TRBD1. TRBV21-1 is a pseudogene locus. The length of the CDR3 is 18 residues. The CDR3 sequence: CASSKVEFRDRSNQPQHF. The CDR3 DNA is TGTGCCAGCAGCAAAGTAGAGTTTCGGGACAGGAGCAATCAGCCCCAGCATTTT.

This clone has a single count. The chain recombines TRBV29-1 with TRBJ2-3; 7 bases map to TRBD1. With V trimmed by 6 bases and J by 6 bases, 3 bases remained unmatched. From germline, CDR1 is SQVTM and CDR2 ANQGSEA. This CDR3 is built from 11 residues. The CDR3 region is CSVQGFDTQYF. In DNA form, the CDR3 reads TGCAGCGTACAGGGGTTTGATACGCAGTATTTT.

J is TRBJ1-4 and V is TRBV4-1, with TRBD1 matching over 7 bases. The J segment lost 3 bases and the V segment lost 4 bases, leaving 8 bases of the junction unmatched. CDR3 length: 16 amino acids. Germline-derived CDR1 and CDR2 are MGHRA and YSYEKL. CDR3 amino acids: CASSRGGGRSNEKLFF. The DNA for the CDR3 is TGCGCCAGCAGCCGTGGAGGGGGCCGGTCTAATGAAAAACTGTTTTTT.

V and J are TRBV5-1 and TRBJ1-4; 10 bases line up with TRBD1. This CDR3 contains 14 residues. Per the germline V gene, CDR1 is SGHRS and CDR2 is YFSETQ. The V segment lost 5 bases and the J segment 4 bases; nucleotides outside the gene matches: 2. The CDR3 spells CASRTGGDNEKLFF. The CDR3 coding sequence is TGCGCCAGCAGGACAGGGGGCGATAATGAAAAACTGTTTTTT.

This clone was picked up one time. The chain has TRBV11-3 and TRBJ2-2; 12 positions match TRBD2. V gave up 2 bases and J gave up 2 bases; unmatched junction bases: 3. Germline assignment: CDR1 SGHNT and CDR2 YENEEA. This CDR3 spans 17 amino acids. The CDR3: CASSLLAGGRNTGELFF. Here the CDR3 DNA reads TGTGCCAGCAGCTTACTAGCGGGAGGGAGAAACACCGGGGAGCTGTTTTTT. Combining the CDR3 with reference TRBV11-3 and TRBJ2-2 gives the whole variable domain EAGVVQSPRYKIIEKKQPVAFWCNPISGHNTLYWYLQNLGQGPELLIRYENEEAVDDSQLPKDRFSAERLKGVDSTLKIQPAELGDSAVYLCASSLLAGGRNTGELFFGEGSRLTVL.

The J gene is TRBJ2-7, the V gene TRBV27, with TRBD2 as a possible D gene (6 bases). The V end lost 4 bases, the J end lost 2 bases, and 21 bases lay between the germline ends. Germline values: CDR1 MNHEY, CDR2 SMNVEV (reference sequence). This CDR3 contains 17 residues. The CDR3 DNA follows: TGTGCCAGCAGTTCATCGGGTTTGGGGCGGGGAACCTACGAGCAGTACTTC. Translating gives CASSSSGLGRGTYEQYF.

The chain joins TRBV3-1 (or the pseudogene TRBV3-2) to TRBJ1-6; D perhaps matches TRBD1 (6 bases). This CDR3 is built from 16 residues. The V end lost 1 base, the J end lost 0 bases, and 7 bases lay between the germline ends. CDR1 and CDR2 from the germline V gene are LGHDT and YNNKEL (reference sequence). Here the CDR3 DNA reads TGTGCCAGCAGCCAAGGGACAGACTCCTATAATTCACCCCTCCACTTT. Encoded protein: CASSQGTDSYNSPLHF.

The chain couples TRBV4-1 to TRBJ1-6; TRBD1 agrees at 7 bases. CDR1 and CDR2 (germline): MGHRA, YSYEKL. Losses at the gene ends were 4 bases for V and 5 bases for J; bases not matched to a gene: 8. This CDR3 is 16 amino acids long. As DNA, the CDR3 is TGCGCCAGCAGCCTGGGACAGAGAGCGAATAATTCACCCCTCCACTTT. Residues: CASSLGQRANNSPLHF.

The chain has TRBV28 and TRBJ2-2; TRBD1 aligns across 7 bases. The germline V gene has CDR1 MDHEN and CDR2 SYDVKM. The CDR3 totals 18 residues. V lost 3 bases to trimming and J lost 0 bases; unmatched junction nucleotides: 10. As DNA, the CDR3 is TGTGCCAGCAGTTTTTATCGACGGGACAGTGCGAACACCGGGGAGCTGTTTTTT. Its protein product is CASSFYRRDSANTGELFF.

The gene calls are TRBV5-1 and TRBJ1-2, with a weak D call TRBD1 (5 bases). Germline CDR1 is SGHRS and CDR2 is YFSETQ. The CDR3 length is 14 residues. V was shortened by 4 bases and J by 4 bases, with 14 bases between the two germline ends. CDR3: CASSNTDSLYGYTF. In DNA, the CDR3 is TGCGCCAGCAGCAATACTGACAGCCTCTATGGCTACACCTTC.

The rearrangement uses TRBV19 and TRBJ2-1; 9 bases match TRBD2. J was trimmed by 8 bases and V by 1 base; bases with no gene match: 12. This CDR3 contains 17 residues. Germline values: CDR1 LNHDA, CDR2 SQIVND (reference sequence). The CDR3 region has the DNA TGTGCCAGTAGTATAGGGCTGCGGGGGGGCGGAAATTATGAGCAGTTCTTC. This sequence encodes CASSIGLRGGGNYEQFF. The full variable domain, in which reference TRBV19 and TRBJ2-1 provide the parts outside the CDR3, is DGGITQSPKYLFRKEGQNVTLSCEQNLNHDAMYWYRQDPGQGLRLIYYSQIVNDFQKGDIAEGYSVSREKKESFPLTVTSAQKNPTAFYLCASSIGLRGGGNYEQFFGPGTRLTVL.

The rearrangement joins TRBV12-3 or TRBV12-4 to TRBJ1-1; possible D gene TRBD1, 5 bases. V lost 3 bases, J lost 2 bases, and 7 bases lay in between. There are 13 residues in the CDR3. CDR3 sequence: CASSLTANTEAFF. The CDR3 DNA is TGTGCCAGCAGTTTGACAGCAAACACTGAAGCTTTCTTT.

This rearrangement joins TRBV27 to TRBJ2-7; D might be TRBD1 (6 bases). The CDR3 sequence is 15 residues long. The V gene lost 4 bases and the J gene lost 6 bases, with 19 bases spanning the gap. Germline CDR1 MNHEY, CDR2 SMNVEV (reference sequence). This CDR3 reads CASSSPLATGSEQYF. The CDR3 region has the DNA TGTGCCAGCAGTTCACCACTCGCGACAGGCAGCGAGCAGTACTTC.

The chain carries TRBV9 and TRBJ2-1; TRBD1 agrees at 7 bases. The V gene's germline CDR1 is SGDLS and CDR2 YYNGEE. The CDR3 loop spans 18 amino acids. The ends lost 3 bases at V and 0 bases at J; junction bases unmatched: 12. This CDR3 is CASSATYKTGDSYNEQFF. The CDR3 bases are TGTGCCAGCAGCGCGACCTATAAAACAGGGGACTCCTACAATGAGCAGTTCTTC.

This clone was seen only once. The rearrangement links TRBV7-9 to TRBJ2-1; 10 nucleotides agree with TRBD2. V lost 5 bases, J lost 10 bases, and 8 bases stayed unmatched. The CDR3 is made up of 14 amino acids. Germline V gives CDR1 SEHNR, CDR2 FQNEAQ (reference sequence). CDR3 in DNA: TGTGCCAGCAGCCAGGGTAGCGGGGGGCGCGAGCAGTTCTTC. Residues: CASSQGSGGREQFF.

In DNA form, the CDR3 reads TGTGCCAGCTCTCCTAACAGGGGCACAGATACGCAGTATTTT. This gives the protein CASSPNRGTDTQYF. The chain combines TRBV18 with TRBJ2-3; D perhaps matches TRBD1 (6 bases). Trimming removed 6 bases from V and 1 base from J, with 11 bases in between. CDR3 length: 14 amino acids. The germline V gene encodes CDR1 KGHSH and CDR2 LQKENI.

This chain links TRBV27 with TRBJ2-1; 7 bases line up with TRBD1. CDR1 and CDR2 (germline): MNHEY, SMNVEV (reference sequence). V was pared by 5 bases and J by 2 bases, with 6 bases of the junction left unmatched. The CDR3 is 15 residues long. The CDR3, as DNA: TGTGCCAGCAGTAAAGAGACAGGGCCCTACAATGAGCAGTTCTTC. This codes for CASSKETGPYNEQFF.

This chain joins TRBV7-8 and TRBJ1-2; a possible D gene is TRBD1 (6 bases). CDR3 size: 13 residues. CDR1 is SGHVS, CDR2 FQNEAQ, per germline. Trimming removed 5 bases from V and 7 bases from J, with 14 bases in between. CDR3 coding DNA: TGTGCCAGCAGCCACGGGGGGCTGAGTGGCTACACCTTC. Residues: CASSHGGLSGYTF.

The rearrangement links TRBV2 to TRBJ1-2; D might be TRBD1 (6 bases). This CDR3 region has 15 residues. Germline values: CDR1 SNHLY, CDR2 FYNNEI. Between the trimmed V and J ends, which lost 6 bases and 0 bases, there was a span of 14 bases. The chain's CDR3 is CASRGGQSANYGYTF. In nucleotides, the CDR3 is TGTGCCAGCAGGGGTGGACAGTCCGCTAACTATGGCTACACCTTC.

The chain combines TRBV6-1 with TRBJ1-1; the D is unclear. The V end was cut by 4 bases, the J end by 0 bases, with 15 bases between. Germline CDR1 is MNHNS and CDR2 is SASEGT. CDR3 length: 16 residues. The CDR3 spells CASSGIGGPLNTEAFF. The CDR3, as DNA: TGTGCCAGCAGTGGAATAGGCGGGCCCTTGAACACTGAAGCTTTCTTT.